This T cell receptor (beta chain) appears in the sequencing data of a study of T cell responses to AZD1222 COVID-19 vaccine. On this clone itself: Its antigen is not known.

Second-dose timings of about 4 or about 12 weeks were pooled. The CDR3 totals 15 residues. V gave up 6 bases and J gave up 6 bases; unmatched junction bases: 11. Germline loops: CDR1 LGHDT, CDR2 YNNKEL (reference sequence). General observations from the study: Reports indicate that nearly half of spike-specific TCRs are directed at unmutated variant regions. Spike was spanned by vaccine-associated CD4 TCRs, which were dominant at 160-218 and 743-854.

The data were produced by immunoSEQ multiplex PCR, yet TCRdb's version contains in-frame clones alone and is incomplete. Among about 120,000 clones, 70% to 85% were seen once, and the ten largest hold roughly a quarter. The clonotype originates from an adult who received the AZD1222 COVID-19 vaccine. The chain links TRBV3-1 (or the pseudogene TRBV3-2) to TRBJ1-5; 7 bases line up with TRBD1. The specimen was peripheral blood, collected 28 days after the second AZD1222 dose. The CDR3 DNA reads TGTGCCAGCAGTCCGGACAGGCCCTTAGGTCAGCCCCAGCATTTT. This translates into CASSPDRPLGQPQHF.